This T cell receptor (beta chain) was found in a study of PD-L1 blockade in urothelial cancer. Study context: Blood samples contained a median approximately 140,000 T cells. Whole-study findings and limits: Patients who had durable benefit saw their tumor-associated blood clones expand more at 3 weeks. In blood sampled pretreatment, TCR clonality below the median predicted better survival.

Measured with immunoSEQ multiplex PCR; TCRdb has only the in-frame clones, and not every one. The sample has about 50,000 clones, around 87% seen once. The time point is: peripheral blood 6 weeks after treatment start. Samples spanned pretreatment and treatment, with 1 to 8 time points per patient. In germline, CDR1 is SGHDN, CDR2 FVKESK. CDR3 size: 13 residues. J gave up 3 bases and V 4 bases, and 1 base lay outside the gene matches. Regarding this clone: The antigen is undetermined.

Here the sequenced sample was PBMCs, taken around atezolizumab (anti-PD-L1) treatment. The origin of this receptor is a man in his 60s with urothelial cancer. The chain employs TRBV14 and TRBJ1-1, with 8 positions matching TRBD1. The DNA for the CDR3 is TGTGCCAGCAGCCTGGACAGGGACACTGAAGCTTTCTTT. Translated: CASSLDRDTEAFF.